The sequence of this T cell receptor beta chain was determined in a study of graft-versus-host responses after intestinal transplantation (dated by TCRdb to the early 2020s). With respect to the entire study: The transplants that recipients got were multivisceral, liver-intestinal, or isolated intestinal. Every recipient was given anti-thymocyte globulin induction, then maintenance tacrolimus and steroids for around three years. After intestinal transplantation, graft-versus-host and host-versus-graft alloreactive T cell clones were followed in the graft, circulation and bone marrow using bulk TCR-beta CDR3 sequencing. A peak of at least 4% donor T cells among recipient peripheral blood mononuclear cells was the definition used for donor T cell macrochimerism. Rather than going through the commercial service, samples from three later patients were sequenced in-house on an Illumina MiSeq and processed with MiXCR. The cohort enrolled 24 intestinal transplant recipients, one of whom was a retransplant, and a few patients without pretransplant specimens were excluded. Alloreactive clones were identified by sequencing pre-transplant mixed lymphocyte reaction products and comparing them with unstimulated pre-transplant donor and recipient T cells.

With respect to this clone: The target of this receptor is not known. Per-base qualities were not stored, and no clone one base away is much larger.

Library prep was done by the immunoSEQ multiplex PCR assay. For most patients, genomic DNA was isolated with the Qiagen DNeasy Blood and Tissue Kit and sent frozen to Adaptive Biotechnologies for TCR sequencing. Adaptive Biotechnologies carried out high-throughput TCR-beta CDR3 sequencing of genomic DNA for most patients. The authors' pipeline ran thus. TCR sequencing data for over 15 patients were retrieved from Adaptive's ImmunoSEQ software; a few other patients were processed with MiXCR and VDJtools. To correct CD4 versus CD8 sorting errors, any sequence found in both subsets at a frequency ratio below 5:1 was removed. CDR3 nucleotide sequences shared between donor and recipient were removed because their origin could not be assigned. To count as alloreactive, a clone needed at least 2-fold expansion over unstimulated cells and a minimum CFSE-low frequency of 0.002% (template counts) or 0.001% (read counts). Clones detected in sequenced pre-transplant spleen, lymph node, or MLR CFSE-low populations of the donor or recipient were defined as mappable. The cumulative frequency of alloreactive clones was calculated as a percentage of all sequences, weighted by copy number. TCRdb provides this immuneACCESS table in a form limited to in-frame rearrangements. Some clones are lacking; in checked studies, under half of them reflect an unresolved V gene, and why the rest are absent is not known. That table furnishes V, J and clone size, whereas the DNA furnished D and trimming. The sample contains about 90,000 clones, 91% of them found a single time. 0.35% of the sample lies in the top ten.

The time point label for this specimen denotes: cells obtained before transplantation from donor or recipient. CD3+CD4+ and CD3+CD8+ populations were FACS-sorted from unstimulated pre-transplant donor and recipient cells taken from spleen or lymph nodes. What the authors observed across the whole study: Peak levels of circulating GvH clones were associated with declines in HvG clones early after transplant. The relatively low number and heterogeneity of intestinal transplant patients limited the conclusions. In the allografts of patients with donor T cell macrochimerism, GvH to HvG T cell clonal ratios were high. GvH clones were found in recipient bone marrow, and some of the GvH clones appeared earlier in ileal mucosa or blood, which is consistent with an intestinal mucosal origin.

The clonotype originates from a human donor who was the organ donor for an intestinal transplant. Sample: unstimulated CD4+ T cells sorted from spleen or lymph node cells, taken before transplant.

The CDR3 protein is CAISGLATEAFF. The DNA reads TGTGCCATCAGTGGATTGGCTACTGAAGCTTTCTTT. The sequence joins TRBV10-3 to TRBJ1-1; the D gene remains uncertain. Taken from the germline V gene, the CDR1 and CDR2 loops are ENHRY and SYGVKD. Including the terminal cysteine and phenylalanine, the CDR3 comprises 12 residues. Only the CDR3 part of the read is kept: 36 bases, read in frame from the first base. Trimming at the junction amounts to 4 bases on V and 5 bases on J, and the germline ends lie 8 bases apart.